These 15 T cell receptor beta chains originate from one sample sequenced in a study of CD8 T cells in ankylosing spondylitis. Whole-study results and caveats: What appeared characteristic of ankylosing spondylitis blood was a TCR beta motif of fewer than ten highly homologous variants.

In TCRdb, the 5' RACE reads were re-called with MiXCR into one record per CDR3 protein. This table has 450,000 to 550,000 distinct CDR3 sequences, about 5.4% appearing once. These receptors lack a known antigen. Sample: blood, either unsorted or a sorted T cell fraction (not recorded which). The receptors come from a male donor with ankylosing spondylitis.

This clonotype was seen many times. V and J are TRBV20-1 and TRBJ1-2, with D hard to call. V dropped 5 bases and J dropped 3 bases, with 7 bases sitting between them. Per germline, CDR1 DFQATT and CDR2 SNEGSKA (reference sequence). CDR3 length: 11 residues. The CDR3 protein is CSALLDYGYTF. DNA of the CDR3: TGCAGTGCTCTCCTAGACTATGGCTACACCTTC.

Ten or more counts support this clonotype. The V gene is TRBV6-5, the J gene TRBJ1-5; 8 bases are shared with TRBD1. In germline, CDR1 is MNHEY, CDR2 SVGAGI. CDR3 length equals 15 residues. V shed 3 bases, J shed 4 bases, and the junction held 5 bases outside the gene matches. The CDR3 DNA reads as TGTGCCAGCAGTTATCCGACAGGGGTTAATCAGCCCCAGCATTTT. This encodes CASSYPTGVNQPQHF.

This clonotype has more than one count but fewer than ten. The chain joins TRBV2 to TRBJ2-2, with 10 bases lining up with TRBD2. J gave up 2 bases and V 8 bases, and 8 bases lay outside the gene matches. The germline V gene has CDR1 SNHLY and CDR2 FYNNEI. CDR3 length: 16 residues. The DNA for the CDR3 is TGTGCCAGCGATGTACTAGCGGGGTTCAACACCGGGGAGCTGTTTTTT. It translates to CASDVLAGFNTGELFF. Supplemented by reference TRBV2 and TRBJ2-2, the full variable domain reads EPEVTQTPSHQVTQMGQEVILRCVPISNHLYFYWYRQILGQKVEFLVSFYNNEISEKSEIFDDQFSVERPDGSNFTLKIRSTKLEDSAMYFCASDVLAGFNTGELFFGEGSRLTVL.

Only a few counts were recorded for this clonotype. The CDR3 loop is CASSPPGRSQETQYF. CDR3 coding DNA: TGTGCCAGCAGCCCGCCGGGCAGGTCTCAAGAGACCCAGTACTTC. The V and J genes are TRBV7-2 and TRBJ2-5; D gene unclear. The CDR3 is 15 amino acids. The germline gives CDR1 SGHTA, CDR2 FQGNSA. The V end was cut by 5 bases, the J end by 2 bases, with 15 bases between.

In this sample, this clonotype turned up a few times. The rearrangement joins TRBV5-1 to TRBJ2-2; no definite D call. This CDR3 contains 14 residues. In germline, CDR1 is SGHRS, CDR2 YFSETQ. V was trimmed by 4 bases and J by 4 bases, leaving 11 bases between them. The CDR3 here is CASSQDSFTGELFF. In DNA form, the CDR3 reads TGCGCCAGCAGCCAAGATTCATTCACCGGGGAGCTGTTTTTT.

This clonotype appeared many times. The chain is built from TRBV5-6 and TRBJ1-3; the D gene is possibly TRBD1 (6 bases). Trimming stripped 2 bases from V and 4 bases from J, with 13 bases between. The CDR3 contains 15 residues. From germline, CDR1 is SGHDT and CDR2 YYEEEE. CDR3 in amino acids: CASSFDRLAGNTIYF. For the CDR3, the DNA is TGTGCCAGCAGCTTCGACAGGCTTGCAGGAAACACCATATATTTT.

This clonotype has ten or more counts. The chain carries TRBV5-5 and TRBJ1-2, with D maybe TRBD1 (5 bases). Germline CDR1 and CDR2: SGHKS and YYEKEE (reference sequence). This CDR3 region has 13 residues. With 8 bases removed from V and 4 bases from J, the gap between germline ends came to 15 bases. CDR3 loop: CASLQGAGYGYTF. In DNA form, the CDR3 reads TGTGCCAGTCTCCAGGGAGCCGGCTATGGCTACACCTTC.

This clonotype was observed a few times. The CDR3 nucleotides are TGCAGTGCCTGGACTAGCGGGAGCCACTCCTACAATGAGCAGTTCTTC. Amino acid sequence: CSAWTSGSHSYNEQFF. This sequence joins TRBV20-1 and TRBJ2-1, with 13 bases identical to TRBD2. CDR3 length: 16 amino acids. Trimming cost V 6 bases and J 0 bases; bases outside gene matches: 5. The germline V gene has CDR1 DFQATT and CDR2 SNEGSKA (reference sequence).

V is TRBV4-3 and J is TRBJ2-5; possibly TRBD2 for D (6 bases). Germline V gives CDR1 LGHNA, CDR2 YSLEER. The V gene lost 4 bases and the J gene lost 4 bases, with 16 bases spanning the gap. The CDR3 sequence is 15 residues long. CDR3: CASSLVNRGTETQYF. CDR3 DNA: TGCGCCAGCAGCCTAGTTAACCGGGGGACAGAGACCCAGTACTTC.

Points on this clonotype: This may be a read error, as it is one base from a much larger clone. The chain has TRBV18 and TRBJ2-1; D call uncertain. The germline V gene encodes CDR1 KGHSH and CDR2 LQKENI. The CDR3 is made up of 14 amino acids. CDR3 loop: CVSSADSSYNEQFF. For the CDR3, the DNA is TGTGTCAGCTCCGCTGATAGCTCCTACAATGAGCAGTTCTTC.

This clonotype was counted a few times. This CDR3 is CSARDYGRQDTQYF. CDR3 DNA sequence: TGCAGTGCTAGAGATTACGGCCGTCAGGATACGCAGTATTTT. The chain couples TRBV20-1 to TRBJ2-3, with no clear D. This CDR3 comprises 14 residues. Germline CDR1 is DFQATT and CDR2 is SNEGSKA (reference sequence). The ends were cut back, 0 bases at V and 6 bases at J, with 13 bases in the middle.

This clonotype occurred many times. The V call is TRBV4-3, the J call TRBJ2-2; no clear D. The CDR3 length is 18 residues. Germline CDR1 reads LGHNA; CDR2 reads YSLEER. Trimming pared 1 base from V and 0 bases from J, leaving 15 bases between. The CDR3 here is CASSQVMGAKANTGELFF. The CDR3 region has the DNA TGCGCCAGCAGCCAAGTCATGGGCGCCAAGGCGAACACCGGGGAGCTGTTTTTT.

Notes on this clonotype: It may be a read error: a sequence one base away is much more abundant. The chain is built from TRBV9 and TRBJ2-1, with 7 positions matching TRBD1. V shed 3 bases, J shed 0 bases, and the junction held 3 bases outside the gene matches. CDR1 and CDR2 from the germline V gene are SGDLS and YYNGEE. The CDR3 runs to 15 residues. CDR3 coding DNA: TGTGCCAGCAGCGCGGGACAGAGCTCCTACAATGAGCAGTTCTTC. As protein: CASSAGQSSYNEQFF.

This clonotype was detected ten times or more. The chain joins TRBV4-2 to TRBJ1-3; TRBD1 aligns across 10 bases. This CDR3 region has 18 residues. From germline, CDR1 is LGHNA and CDR2 YNFKEQ. V lost 2 bases, J lost 3 bases, and 10 bases stayed unmatched. The CDR3 region is CASSQPSGTGVFGNTIYF. In DNA, the CDR3 is TGTGCCAGCAGCCAACCTTCCGGGACAGGGGTATTTGGAAACACCATATATTTT.

This clonotype was seen many times. The CDR3 sequence is CSACRQGGGQPQHF. The CDR3 nucleotides are TGCAGTGCTTGTCGACAGGGCGGGGGTCAGCCCCAGCATTTT. The rearrangement joins TRBV20-1 to TRBJ1-5, with TRBD1 matching 7 bases. CDR1 is DFQATT and CDR2 is SNEGSKA in the germline V gene (reference sequence). J lost 6 bases, V lost 5 bases, and 10 bases had no gene match. The CDR3 extends over 14 amino acids.